Listed here are 29 T cell receptor beta chains from one sample, sequenced in a study of molecular identifiers for immune sequencing clone quantification. Each CDR3 protein is one row after TCRdb ran MiXCR on the PCR reads. The sample contains approximately 100,000 distinct CDR3 sequences, roughly a third of which appear only once. Specimen: naive CD8+ T cells from blood, with Jurkat cell RNA spiked in. Subset described: FACS-sorted CD8+CD4-CCR7+CD45RA+ naive T cells. These receptors all come from a human donor in good health. Some libraries in this study had Jurkat cell RNA spiked in.

The V and J genes are TRBV28 and TRBJ2-7; no firm D call. The CDR3 is 15 residues long. The germline V gene has CDR1 MDHEN and CDR2 SYDVKM. V was shortened by 1 base and J by 6 bases, with 16 bases between the two germline ends. The CDR3 DNA reads TGTGCCAGCAGTTTATCCGGCAGGTGGGTGACCGAGCAGTACTTC. It codes for CASSLSGRWVTEQYF.

This clonotype was seen only a few times. The chain is built from TRBV9 and TRBJ1-5; D is ambiguous. Trimming took 2 bases from V and 0 from J, leaving 6 bases between them. Per the germline V gene, CDR1 is SGDLS and CDR2 is YYNGEE. The CDR3 loop spans 14 amino acids. Here the CDR3 reads CASSVGPSNQPQHF. CDR3 coding DNA: TGTGCCAGCAGCGTGGGCCCTAGCAATCAGCCCCAGCATTTT.

V and J are TRBV29-1 and TRBJ1-2; a possible D gene is TRBD1 (6 bases). The CDR3 contains 13 residues. The V end lost 3 bases, the J end lost 7 bases, and 15 bases lay between the germline ends. The germline CDR1 and CDR2 sequences are SQVTM and ANQGSEA. The CDR3 reads CSVDLAGVFGYTF. DNA for the CDR3: TGCAGCGTTGATTTGGCAGGGGTGTTTGGCTACACCTTC.

To note about this clonotype: Relative to the germline gene, one junction end is altered; a read error may explain this. The genes are TRBV20-1 and TRBJ1-5; TRBD1 aligns across 8 bases. The germline V gene has CDR1 DFQATT and CDR2 SNEGSKA (reference sequence). This CDR3 is built from 17 residues. CDR3 in amino acids: CRARAYSGQGPNQPQHF. DNA for the CDR3: TGCCGTGCTAGAGCATACTCCGGACAGGGCCCTAATCAGCCCCAGCATTTT.

This clonotype has only a few counts. V and J are TRBV9 and TRBJ1-1; the D is unclear. The CDR3 runs 14 residues. V was trimmed by 0 bases and J by 5 bases, leaving 11 bases between them. The germline V gene has CDR1 SGDLS and CDR2 YYNGEE. The CDR3 sequence: CASSVGQVGTEAFF. The CDR3 DNA reads TGTGCCAGCAGCGTAGGGCAGGTGGGGACTGAAGCTTTCTTT.

About this clonotype: Compared with germline, one end of the junction differs, possibly owing to a read error. The chain has TRBV5-3 and TRBJ2-3; TRBD2 matches at 8 bases. TRBV5-3 is assigned to the ORF class and has an uncertain function. The CDR3 totals 12 residues. The CDR3 coding sequence is TGTGCCAGCAGCTTGGAGGGACTAGGTTCGTATTTT. It codes for CASSLEGLGSYF.

The rearrangement joins TRBV28 to TRBJ2-3; 7 bases align to TRBD2. Losses at the gene ends were 5 bases for V and 2 bases for J; bases not matched to a gene: 10. Per the germline V gene, CDR1 is MDHEN and CDR2 is SYDVKM. This CDR3 is built from 16 residues. CDR3 bases: TGTGCCAGCAGTCACGGGGCTAGCGGCCCCACAGATACGCAGTATTTT. It codes for CASSHGASGPTDTQYF.

This clonotype was seen more than once but under ten times. The V call is TRBV11-2, the J call TRBJ2-3; TRBD2 aligns across 12 bases. V lost 0 bases and J lost 2; bases outside the gene matches: 3. The CDR3 is 17 amino acids. In germline, CDR1 is SGHAT, CDR2 FQNNGV. CDR3 residues: CASSLDGTSGYTDTQYF. CDR3 bases: TGTGCCAGCAGCTTAGACGGGACTAGCGGGTACACAGATACGCAGTATTTT.

To note about this clonotype: It is likely a read error, because the conserved phenylalanine at the end of the CDR3 is missing. CDR3 sequence (DNA): TGTGCCAGCAGTTACTCTGGATTCGGCGAGCAGTACTCC. It is translated as CASSYSGFGEQYS. This sequence joins TRBV6-5 and TRBJ2-7; no clear D gene. In germline, CDR1 is MNHEY, CDR2 SVGAGI. Trimming removed 0 bases at V and 6 bases at J, with 9 bases between. The CDR3 totals 13 residues.

On this clonotype: Possible read error: a much larger clone is one base away. The V and J genes are TRBV24-1 and TRBJ2-3; D is tentatively TRBD1 or TRBD2 (5 bases each). The CDR3 has 17 residues. Germline loops: CDR1 KGHDR, CDR2 SFDVKD. Deletions cut 2 bases from V and 2 bases from J, with 16 bases between. CDR3 sequence (DNA): TGTGCCACCAGTGATTCCGGGACGGCCCAACCCACAGATACGCAGTATTTT. It is translated as CATSDSGTAQPTDTQYF.

This clonotype occurred many times. The chain employs TRBV29-1 and TRBJ2-1; possible D gene TRBD1, 5 bases. The germline V and J ends were trimmed by 3 bases and 4 bases, with 7 bases remaining between them. Germline V CDR1 and CDR2: SQVTM, ANQGSEA. The length of the CDR3 is 12 residues. The CDR3 reads CSVEAGYNEQFF. The CDR3 DNA is TGCAGCGTTGAGGCAGGGTACAATGAGCAGTTCTTC.

Details on this clonotype: This may be a read error, as it is one base from a much larger clone. The chain is built from TRBV4-3 and TRBJ1-3; possible D gene TRBD1, 6 bases. CDR1 is LGHNA and CDR2 is YSLEER in the germline V gene. The CDR3 contains 15 residues. CDR3 protein: CASSRGQPSGYTIYF. For the CDR3, the DNA is TGCGCCAGCAGTCGCGGACAGCCCTCTGGATACACCATATATTTT.

V gene TRBV28 combines with J gene TRBJ2-7; TRBD1 matches at 9 bases. This CDR3 region has 17 residues. V shed 3 bases, J shed 6 bases, and the junction held 15 bases outside the gene matches. CDR1 is MDHEN, CDR2 SYDVKM, per germline. CDR3 nucleotides: TGTGCCAGCAGTTTTATTCAGGACAGGGGTTTCCGGGTCGAGCAGTACTTC. It is translated as CASSFIQDRGFRVEQYF.

This clonotype has a handful of counts. The chain has TRBV28 and TRBJ2-7; 8 bases align to TRBD2. This CDR3 is built from 11 residues. The germline V gene encodes CDR1 MDHEN and CDR2 SYDVKM. With 8 bases clipped from V and 5 bases from J, the junction kept 2 bases outside the gene matches. CDR3 sequence: CASGTRDEQYF. CDR3 sequence (DNA): TGTGCCAGCGGGACTAGAGACGAGCAGTACTTC.

This clonotype was detected only a few times. The CDR3 reads CASSFRLHQETQYF. The CDR3 DNA is TGTGCCAGCAGTTTCAGACTCCACCAAGAGACCCAGTACTTC. V and J are TRBV12-3 or TRBV12-4 and TRBJ2-5; D remains ambiguous. Trimming cost V 3 bases and J 0 bases, with 8 bases left between them. This CDR3 is 14 amino acids long.

This clonotype was observed at least ten times. The chain carries TRBV9 and TRBJ1-1; D not certain. CDR3 length: 13 residues. From germline, CDR1 is SGDLS and CDR2 YYNGEE. V lost 0 bases, J lost 8 bases, and 11 bases lay in between. The CDR3 DNA follows: TGTGCCAGCAGCGTAGTAGGACCAAACGAAGCTTTCTTT. Amino acids: CASSVVGPNEAFF. Full variable domain (rest looked up from reference TRBV9 and TRBJ1-1): DSGVTQTPKHLITATGQRVTLRCSPRSGDLSVYWYQQSLDQGLQFLIQYYNGEERAKGNILERFSAQQFPDLHSELNLSSLELGDSALYFCASSVVGPNEAFFGQGTRLTVV.

About this clonotype: The junction and the germline gene differ at one end; a read error may be behind it. The chain has TRBV20-1 and TRBJ2-4; D ambiguous. The CDR3 sequence is 15 residues long. Germline values: CDR1 DFQATT, CDR2 SNEGSKA (reference sequence). The chain's CDR3 is CSAEPRLWAKNILYF. Written as DNA, the CDR3 is TGCAGTGCTGAGCCCAGGCTATGGGCCAAAAACATTCTGTACTTC.

This clonotype was observed at least ten times. The chain recombines TRBV29-1 with TRBJ1-1; D call uncertain. The V gene's germline CDR1 is SQVTM and CDR2 ANQGSEA. V was cut by 7 bases and J by 2 bases, with 2 bases left in between. This CDR3 contains 9 residues. This CDR3 reads CSDNTEAFF. The CDR3 DNA is TGCAGCGATAACACTGAAGCTTTCTTT.

This clonotype is a singleton in its sample. It may be a read error: a sequence one base away is much more abundant. The rearrangement uses TRBV7-2 and TRBJ2-5, with TRBD2 as a possible D gene (5 bases). CDR3 size: 15 residues. Trimming removed 3 bases at V and 0 bases at J, with 11 bases between. Germline V gives CDR1 SGHTA, CDR2 FQGNSA. CDR3: CASSFEAAYQETQYF. The CDR3 bases are TGTGCCAGCAGCTTCGAAGCGGCATACCAAGAGACCCAGTACTTC.

This clonotype was detected only a few times. The genes are TRBV19 and TRBJ2-2, with unresolved D. The CDR3 extends over 13 amino acids. The germline gives CDR1 LNHDA, CDR2 SQIVND (reference sequence). The V end lost 7 bases, the J end lost 5 bases, and 11 bases lay between the germline ends. The CDR3 sequence is CASKVGRTGELFF. CDR3 in DNA: TGTGCCAGTAAGGTGGGAAGAACCGGGGAGCTGTTTTTT.

Concerning this clonotype itself: A much larger clone differs by one base, so this may be a read error. V usage is TRBV7-2 and J usage is TRBJ2-1; the D gene is possibly TRBD1 (6 bases). This CDR3 contains 12 residues. V was cut by 10 bases and J by 1 base, with 8 bases left in between. CDR1 and CDR2 from the germline V gene are SGHTA and FQGNSA. The DNA for the CDR3 is TGTGCCAAACAGGGTTCCTACAATGAGCAGTTCTTC. The encoded protein is CAKQGSYNEQFF.

This clonotype was seen more than once but under ten times. The chain joins TRBV28 to TRBJ2-1; 7 positions agree with TRBD2. This CDR3 region has 16 residues. The germline V gene has CDR1 MDHEN and CDR2 SYDVKM. V shed 0 bases and J 3 bases; nucleotides not matched to a gene: 5. As DNA, the CDR3 is TGTGCCAGCAGTTTATGGGCGGGAGTGGACTACAATGAGCAGTTCTTC. This sequence encodes CASSLWAGVDYNEQFF. Variable domain in full (rest from reference TRBV28 and TRBJ2-1): DVKVTQSSRYLVKRTGEKVFLECVQDMDHENMFWYRQDPGLGLRLIYFSYDVKMKEKGDIPEGYSVSREKKERFSLILESASTNQTSMYLCASSLWAGVDYNEQFFGPGTRLTVL.

A word on this clonotype: In this CDR3 the conserved last residue, phenylalanine or tryptophan, is missing, so a read error is likely. The chain links TRBV5-4 to TRBJ2-3, with a tentative D call TRBD2 (6 bases). Trimming cost V 4 bases and J 2 bases, with 17 bases left between them. The CDR3 consists of 16 residues. The germline V gene encodes CDR1 SGHNT and CDR2 YYREEE (reference sequence). CDR3 in amino acids: CASSAWRGRVTDTQYS. In DNA form, the CDR3 reads TGTGCCAGCAGCGCCTGGAGGGGTCGGGTCACAGATACGCAGTATTCT.

This clonotype appeared a few times. The chain employs TRBV6-2 or TRBV6-3 and TRBJ1-1; D remains unclear. Trimming stripped 6 bases from V and 0 bases from J, with 17 bases between. The V gene's germline CDR1 is MNHEY and CDR2 SVGEGT. The CDR3 is made up of 16 amino acids. CDR3 coding DNA: TGTGCCAGCAGCCGCCCCTCAATTACCATGAACACTGAAGCTTTCTTT. Amino acids: CASSRPSITMNTEAFF.

This clonotype was counted between two and nine times. The chain employs TRBV9 and TRBJ2-3; TRBD2 matches 12 bases. The trim removed 4 bases at V and 4 bases at J, leaving 10 bases unmatched. The CDR3 contains 17 residues. Germline V gene lookup returns CDR1 SGDLS and CDR2 YYNGEE. The CDR3 DNA reads TGTGCCAGCAGCCACGGTAGACTAGCGGGAGTATCAGATACGCAGTATTTT. Its protein is CASSHGRLAGVSDTQYF.

The chain recombines TRBV13 with TRBJ2-7; 9 bases are shared with TRBD2. The CDR3 loop spans 15 amino acids. Germline CDR1 is PRHDT and CDR2 is FYEKMQ (reference sequence). With V trimmed by 4 bases and J by 0 bases, 4 bases remained unmatched. The CDR3 is CASSSRTSASYEQYF. Written as DNA, the CDR3 is TGTGCCAGCAGCTCCCGGACTAGCGCCTCCTACGAGCAGTACTTC.

As to this clonotype: Given a much more abundant clone one base away, this may be a read error. The genes are TRBV14 and TRBJ1-3, with D possibly being TRBD1 (5 bases). Germline CDR1 is SGHDN and CDR2 is FVKESK. The CDR3 sequence is 14 residues long. The CDR3 protein is CASCQWGTGNTIYF. DNA for the CDR3: TGTGCCAGCTGCCAATGGGGCACCGGAAACACCATATATTTT.

Points on this clonotype: The conserved closing phenylalanine or tryptophan is absent in this CDR3, likely reflecting a read error. The chain uses TRBV4-3 and TRBJ1-4; D is uncertain. Germline CDR1 and CDR2: LGHNA and YSLEER. The V end lost 0 bases, the J end lost 1 base, and 6 bases lay between the germline ends. The CDR3 loop spans 15 amino acids. Here the CDR3 reads CASSQEDLTNEKLFL. The CDR3 DNA follows: TGCGCCAGCAGCCAAGAGGACTTAACTAATGAAAAACTGTTTTTA.

This chain connects TRBV28 to TRBJ2-7; tentatively, D is TRBD1 (6 bases). The germline CDR1 and CDR2 sequences are MDHEN and SYDVKM. Trimming stripped 6 bases from V and 0 bases from J, with 12 bases between. This CDR3 contains 14 residues. The CDR3 region is CASRYGQLSYEQYF. The CDR3 nucleotides read TGTGCCAGCAGATACGGACAGCTCTCCTACGAGCAGTACTTC.